The rows below give T cell receptor beta chains drawn from one sample of a study of blood T cell repertoires in COVID-19. Clones were read by immunoSEQ multiplex PCR, and TCRdb kept only the in-frame ones, dropping some. The sample lists around 300,000 clones; roughly 90% were seen once. The specimen was PBMCs or T cells enriched from blood (not recorded which). Receptors originate from a woman aged 55-75 years who had recovered from COVID-19. CDR3s include the opening cysteine and the closing phenylalanine or tryptophan. A D gene is named only where the DNA matches it firmly. Not every row has a clone size; where given, it reads once, few, many or a size class.

.	.	TRBV5-1	TRBJ2-5	TGCGCCAGCAGCCCCGGGAGCACCCAAGAGACCCAGTACTTC	CASSPGSTQETQYF
.	.	TRBV14	TRBJ2-5	TGTGCCAGCAGCCAAGGCGGGACCCTACGCCACCAAGAGACCCAGTACTTC	CASSQGGTLRHQETQYF
.	once	TRBV4-1	TRBJ1-2	TGCGCCAGCAGCCAAGATCAGCTGGAAGGACACGGTTTGCACTATGGCTACACCTTC	CASSQDQLEGHGLHYGYTF
TRBD2	.	TRBV6-5	TRBJ2-1	TGTGCCAGCTGCGGGAGCTCCTACAATGAGCAGTTCTTC	CASCGSSYNEQFF
.	.	TRBV5-1	TRBJ1-2	TGCGCCAGCTCGGGCTACGACAGGAACTCTAACTATGGCTACACCTTC	CASSGYDRNSNYGYTF
TRBD1	.	TRBV6-5	TRBJ1-1	TGTGCCAGCAGCTACAGGGGTAACACTGAAGCTTTCTTT	CASSYRGNTEAFF
.	.	TRBV30	TRBJ2-3	TGTGCCTGGACCCAGGGAAACACAGATACGCAGTATTTT	CAWTQGNTDTQYF
TRBD1	.	TRBV10-1	TRBJ1-5	TGCGCCAGCAGCAAGACAGGGGGAAGCAATCAGCCCCAGCATTTT	CASSKTGGSNQPQHF
.	.	TRBV28	TRBJ1-1	TGTGCCAGCAGTCCGACAGAGAACACTGAAGCTTTCTTT	CASSPTENTEAFF
TRBD2	.	TRBV4-1	TRBJ2-7	TGCGCCAGCAGCCAAGGCGGCCCCTTCACTAGCGGGAGCTCCTACGAGCAGTACTTC	CASSQGGPFTSGSSYEQYF
TRBD1	.	TRBV28	TRBJ1-5	TGTGCCAGCAGCCGTGTCGGGACAGAAAATCAGCCCCAGCATTTT	CASSRVGTENQPQHF
TRBD2	.	TRBV5-5	TRBJ2-7	TGTGCCAGCAGCTTGAGACCACTAGCGGGGGGAACCTACGAGCAGTACTTC	CASSLRPLAGGTYEQYF
.	.	TRBV28	TRBJ1-1	TGTGCCAGCAGTTCCGACAGGATGAACACTGAAGCTTTCTTT	CASSSDRMNTEAFF
.	.	TRBV20-1	TRBJ1-2	TGCAGTGCTTTAGCCGTAAGCGGCTACACCTTC	CSALAVSGYTF
.	once	TRBV11-3	TRBJ2-7	TGTGCCAGCAGCTCTAGAACCGGGACAAGCGACGAGCAGTACTTC	CASSSRTGTSDEQYF
TRBD2	few	TRBV2	TRBJ2-7	TGTGCCAGCAGCGGAGACATCGGGGGGGAGCAGTACTTC	CASSGDIGGEQYF
.	.	TRBV23-1	TRBJ1-6	TGCGCCAACTCGAATAATTCACCCCTCCACTTT	CANSNNSPLHF
.	.	TRBV28	TRBJ1-2	TGTGCCAGCAGGGGGGGACCCTATGGCTACACCTTC	CASRGGPYGYTF
TRBD1	once	TRBV28	TRBJ1-3	TGTGCCAGCAGTTCTGACGCCACAGGGGGTCGGAGAAACACCATATATTTT	CASSSDATGGRRNTIYF
TRBD2	.	TRBV9	TRBJ2-3	TGTGCCAGCAGCGAGGGGCTAGCGGGAAGTTGGATCAGCACAGATACGCAGTATTTT	CASSEGLAGSWISTDTQYF
TRBD2	.	TRBV29-1	TRBJ2-1	TGCAGCGTTGAAGGGCGGTCGACAGCGGGAGGTCTCATTGAGCAGTTCTTC	CSVEGRSTAGGLIEQFF
.	.	TRBV28	TRBJ2-7	TGTGCCAGCAGTTTAGGTACAGCCAATTACGAGCAGTACTTC	CASSLGTANYEQYF
.	.	TRBV27	TRBJ1-6	TGTGCCAGCAGTTTCGCACTGAACTATAATTCACCCCTCCACTTT	CASSFALNYNSPLHF
.	.	TRBV24-1	TRBJ2-7	TGTGCCACCAGTGACGGCTACGAGCAGTACTTC	CATSDGYEQYF
.	.	TRBV27	TRBJ2-1	TGTGCCAGCAGTTTGCGCTCCTACAATGAGCAGTTCTTC	CASSLRSYNEQFF
.	once	TRBV7-9	TRBJ2-7	TGTGCCAGCAGCTCGGACTTTCGTCTTTTCGGGCAGTACTTC	CASSSDFRLFGQYF
.	.	TRBV12-3/TRBV12-4	TRBJ2-7	TGTGCCAGCAGTTTACTAGCAGACTACGAGCAGTACTTC	CASSLLADYEQYF